A single sample gave rise to the 7 T cell receptor beta chains below, sequenced in a study of T cells after yellow fever vaccination. In TCRdb, the 5' RACE reads were re-called with MiXCR into one record per CDR3 protein. The repertoire has 250,000 to 400,000 distinct CDR3 sequences, roughly 3.9% of them found once; the top ten carry roughly 25%. Sequencing used PBMCs, obtained 5 days after the yellow fever booster vaccination. Receptors were obtained from a man aged 18-30 years who received the YFV17D yellow fever vaccine.

A few counts support this clonotype. The CDR3 here is CASSVGGGSNGYTF. CDR3 sequence (DNA): TGTGCCAGCAGCGTAGGCGGGGGGTCGAATGGCTACACCTTC. The rearrangement links TRBV9 to TRBJ1-2; possibly TRBD1 for D (5 bases). The CDR3 is 14 amino acids. Trimming shortened V by 0 bases and J by 6 bases, and 12 bases separated the two germline ends. CDR1 is SGDLS, CDR2 YYNGEE, per germline. Based on the CDR3 plus reference TRBV9 and TRBJ1-2, the full variable domain is DSGVTQTPKHLITATGQRVTLRCSPRSGDLSVYWYQQSLDQGLQFLIQYYNGEERAKGNILERFSAQQFPDLHSELNLSSLELGDSALYFCASSVGGGSNGYTFGSGTRLTVV.

The chain combines TRBV10-2 with TRBJ2-3; no clear D gene. The CDR3 spans 16 residues. The V end lost 5 bases, the J end lost 3 bases, and 18 bases lay between the germline ends. Germline V CDR1 and CDR2: WSHSY, SAAADI. In nucleotides, the CDR3 is TGCGCCAGCAGTCTCTCCCCCCCGGCCCTGACAGATACGCAGTATTTT. Its protein is CASSLSPPALTDTQYF.

In its sample, this clonotype was seen many times. V and J are TRBV5-1 and TRBJ2-2; 7 nucleotides agree with TRBD1. Germline V gene lookup returns CDR1 SGHRS and CDR2 YFSETQ. V lost 6 bases and J lost 3; bases outside the gene matches: 5. The CDR3 covers 14 residues. The CDR3 DNA reads TGCGCCAGCAAGAGTCAGGGGGACACCGGGGAGCTGTTTTTT. It yields the protein CASKSQGDTGELFF. Drawing the rest from reference TRBV5-1 and TRBJ2-2, the complete variable domain is KAGVTQTPRYLIKTRGQQVTLSCSPISGHRSVSWYQQTPGQGLQFLFEYFSETQRNKGNFPGRFSGRQFSNSRSEMNVSTLELGDSALYLCASKSQGDTGELFFGEGSRLTVL.

This clonotype was detected only a few times. The rearrangement joins TRBV21-1 to TRBJ2-7; TRBD1, the table's D call, lacks a check against the DNA. TRBV21-1 is deemed a pseudogene. The CDR3 has 16 amino acids. The CDR3 DNA sequence: TGTGCCAGCAGCAAAGAACGAACAGGGTCCCCCTACGAGCAGTACTTC. Amino acids: CASSKERTGSPYEQYF.

The CDR3 loop is CSARDPREGLTGELFF. The CDR3 nucleotides read TGCAGTGCTAGAGATCCGAGGGAAGGACTTACCGGGGAGCTGTTTTTT. The V and J genes are TRBV20-1 and TRBJ2-2; the D gene is possibly TRBD2 (5 bases). Germline CDR1 is DFQATT and CDR2 is SNEGSKA (reference sequence). The V end was cut by 0 bases, the J end by 5 bases, with 16 bases between. The CDR3 totals 16 residues.

This clonotype has a handful of counts. The chain is built from TRBV5-1 and TRBJ1-1; D gene unclear. The CDR3 totals 12 residues. V shed 7 bases and J shed 1 base, with 8 bases lying between them. Per the germline V gene, CDR1 is SGHRS and CDR2 is YFSETQ. CDR3 in amino acids: CASYDPNTEAFF. In DNA, the CDR3 is TGCGCCAGCTACGATCCGAACACTGAAGCTTTCTTT.

This clonotype appeared a few times. The chain couples TRBV5-4 to TRBJ1-6; a weak D match, TRBD1 (5 bases). The CDR3 is 14 amino acids. Germline V gene lookup returns CDR1 SGHNT and CDR2 YYREEE (reference sequence). V was shortened by 3 bases and J by 15 bases, with 19 bases between the two germline ends. The CDR3 sequence is CASSYGTETTLLHF. The CDR3 nucleotides are TGTGCCAGCAGCTACGGGACCGAAACCACCCTCCTCCACTTT.